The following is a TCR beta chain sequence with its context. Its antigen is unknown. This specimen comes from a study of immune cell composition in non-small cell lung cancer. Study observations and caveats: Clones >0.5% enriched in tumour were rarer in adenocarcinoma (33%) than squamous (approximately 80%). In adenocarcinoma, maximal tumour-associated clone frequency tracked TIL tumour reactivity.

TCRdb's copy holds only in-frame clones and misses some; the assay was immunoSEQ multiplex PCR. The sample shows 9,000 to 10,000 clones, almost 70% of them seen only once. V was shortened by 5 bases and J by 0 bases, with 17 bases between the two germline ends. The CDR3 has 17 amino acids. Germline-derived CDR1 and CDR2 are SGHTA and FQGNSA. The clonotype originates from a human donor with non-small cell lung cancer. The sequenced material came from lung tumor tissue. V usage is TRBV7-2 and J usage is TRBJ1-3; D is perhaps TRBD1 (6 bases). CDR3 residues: CASSPVDRRTSGNTIYF. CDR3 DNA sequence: TGTGCCAGCAGCCCGGTGGACAGACGAACCTCTGGAAACACCATATATTTT. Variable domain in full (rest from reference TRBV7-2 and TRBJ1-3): GAGVSQSPSNKVTEKGKDVELRCDPISGHTALYWYRQSLGQGLEFLIYFQGNSAPDKSGLPSDRFSAERTGGSVSTLTIQRTQQEDSAVYLCASSPVDRRTSGNTIYFGEGSWLTVV.